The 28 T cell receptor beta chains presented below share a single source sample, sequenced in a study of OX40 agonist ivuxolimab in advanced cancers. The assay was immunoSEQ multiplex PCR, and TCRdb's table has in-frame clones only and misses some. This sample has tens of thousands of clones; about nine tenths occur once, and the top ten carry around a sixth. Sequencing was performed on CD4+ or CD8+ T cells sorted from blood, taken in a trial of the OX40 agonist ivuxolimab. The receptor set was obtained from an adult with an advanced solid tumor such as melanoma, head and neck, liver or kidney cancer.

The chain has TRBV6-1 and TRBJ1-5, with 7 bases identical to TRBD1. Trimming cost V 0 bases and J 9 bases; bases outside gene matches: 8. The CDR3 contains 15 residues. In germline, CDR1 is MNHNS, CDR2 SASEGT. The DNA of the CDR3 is TGTGCCAGCAGTGAAGCGGACAGGCCATGGGCGCCCCAGCATTTT. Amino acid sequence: CASSEADRPWAPQHF.

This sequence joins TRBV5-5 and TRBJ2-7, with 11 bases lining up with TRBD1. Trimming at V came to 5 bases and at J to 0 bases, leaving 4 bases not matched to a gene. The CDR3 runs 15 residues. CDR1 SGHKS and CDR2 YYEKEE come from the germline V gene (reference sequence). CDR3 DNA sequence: TGTGCCAGCAGTCCAGGGACAGGGGGCTCCTACGAGCAGTACTTC. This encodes CASSPGTGGSYEQYF.

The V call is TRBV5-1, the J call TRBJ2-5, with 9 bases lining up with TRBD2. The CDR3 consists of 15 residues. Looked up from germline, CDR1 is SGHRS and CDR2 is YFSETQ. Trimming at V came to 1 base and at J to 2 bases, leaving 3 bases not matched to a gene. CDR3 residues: CASSLSSGDQETQYF. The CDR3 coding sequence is TGCGCCAGCAGCTTGTCTAGCGGGGATCAAGAGACCCAGTACTTC. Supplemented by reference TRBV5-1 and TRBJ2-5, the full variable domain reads KAGVTQTPRYLIKTRGQQVTLSCSPISGHRSVSWYQQTPGQGLQFLFEYFSETQRNKGNFPGRFSGRQFSNSRSEMNVSTLELGDSALYLCASSLSSGDQETQYFGPGTRLLVL.

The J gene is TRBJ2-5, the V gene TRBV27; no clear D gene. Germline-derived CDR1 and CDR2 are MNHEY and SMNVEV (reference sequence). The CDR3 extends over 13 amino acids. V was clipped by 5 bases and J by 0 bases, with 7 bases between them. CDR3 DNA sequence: TGTGCCAGCAGTATTCAAAACCAAGAGACCCAGTACTTC. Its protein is CASSIQNQETQYF.

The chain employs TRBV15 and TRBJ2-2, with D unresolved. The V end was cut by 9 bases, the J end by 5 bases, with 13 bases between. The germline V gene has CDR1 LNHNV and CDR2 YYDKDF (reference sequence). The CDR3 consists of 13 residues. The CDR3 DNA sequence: TGTGCCACGGAGTGGGTAGGGACCGGGGAGCTGTTTTTT. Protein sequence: CATEWVGTGELFF. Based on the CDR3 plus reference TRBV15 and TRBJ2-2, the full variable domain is DAMVIQNPRYQVTQFGKPVTLSCSQTLNHNVMYWYQQKSSQAPKLLFHYYDKDFNNEADTPDNFQSRRPNTSFCFLDIRSPGLGDTAMYLCATEWVGTGELFFGEGSRLTVL.

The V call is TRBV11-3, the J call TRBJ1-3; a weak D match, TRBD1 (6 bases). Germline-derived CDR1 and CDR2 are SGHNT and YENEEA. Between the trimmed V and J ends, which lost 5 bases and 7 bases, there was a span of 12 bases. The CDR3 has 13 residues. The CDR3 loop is CASSTGQTNTIYF. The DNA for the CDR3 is TGTGCCAGCAGCACCGGACAGACGAACACCATATATTTT. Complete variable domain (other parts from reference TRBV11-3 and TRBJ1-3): EAGVVQSPRYKIIEKKQPVAFWCNPISGHNTLYWYLQNLGQGPELLIRYENEEAVDDSQLPKDRFSAERLKGVDSTLKIQPAELGDSAVYLCASSTGQTNTIYFGEGSWLTVV.

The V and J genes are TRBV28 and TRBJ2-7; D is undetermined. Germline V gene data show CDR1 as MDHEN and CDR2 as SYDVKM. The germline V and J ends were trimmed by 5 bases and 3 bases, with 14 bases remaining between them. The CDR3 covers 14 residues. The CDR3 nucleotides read TGTGCCAGCAGTAGGAGCAACGCTGGCTACGAGCAGTACTTC. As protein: CASSRSNAGYEQYF.

CDR3 protein: CASSFTDNEQFF. CDR3 DNA: TGTGCCAGCAGCTTTACTGACAATGAGCAGTTCTTC. The chain links TRBV7-6 to TRBJ2-1, with unresolved D. The V end lost 3 bases, the J end lost 5 bases, and 5 bases lay between the germline ends. The CDR3 spans 12 residues. Germline assignment: CDR1 SGHVS and CDR2 FNYEAQ.

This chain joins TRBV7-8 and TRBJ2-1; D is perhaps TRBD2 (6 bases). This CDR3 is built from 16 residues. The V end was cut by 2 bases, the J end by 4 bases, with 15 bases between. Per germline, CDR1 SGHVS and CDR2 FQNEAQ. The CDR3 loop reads CASSLTDVGLYNEQFF. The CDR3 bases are TGTGCCAGCAGCTTAACGGACGTGGGACTTTACAATGAGCAGTTCTTC.

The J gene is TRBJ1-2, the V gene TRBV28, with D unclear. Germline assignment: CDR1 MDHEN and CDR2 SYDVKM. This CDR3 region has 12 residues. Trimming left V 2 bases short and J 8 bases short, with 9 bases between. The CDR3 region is CASSLGSEGYTF. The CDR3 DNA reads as TGTGCCAGCAGTTTAGGGTCGGAGGGCTACACCTTC.

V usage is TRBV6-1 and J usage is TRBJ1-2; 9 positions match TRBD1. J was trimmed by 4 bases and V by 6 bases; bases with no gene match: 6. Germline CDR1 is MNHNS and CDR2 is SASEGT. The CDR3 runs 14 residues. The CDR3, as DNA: TGTGCCAGCAGACCGGGACAGGGAGTCTATGGCTACACCTTC. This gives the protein CASRPGQGVYGYTF.

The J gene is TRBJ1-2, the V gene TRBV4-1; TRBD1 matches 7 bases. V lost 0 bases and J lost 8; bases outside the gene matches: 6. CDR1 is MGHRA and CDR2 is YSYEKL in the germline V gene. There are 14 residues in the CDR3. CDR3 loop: CASSQDTTGYGYTF. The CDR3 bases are TGCGCCAGCAGCCAAGATACGACAGGGTACGGCTACACCTTC.

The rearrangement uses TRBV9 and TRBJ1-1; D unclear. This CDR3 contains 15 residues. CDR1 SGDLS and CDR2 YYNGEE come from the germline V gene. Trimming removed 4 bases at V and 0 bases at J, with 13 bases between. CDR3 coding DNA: TGTGCCAGCAGCCGGAGGCAGAACATGAACACTGAAGCTTTCTTT. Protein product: CASSRRQNMNTEAFF.

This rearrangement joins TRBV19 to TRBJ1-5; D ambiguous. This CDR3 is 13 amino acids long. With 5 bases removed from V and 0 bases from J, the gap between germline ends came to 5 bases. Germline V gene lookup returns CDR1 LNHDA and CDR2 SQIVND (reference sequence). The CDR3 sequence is CASSDNSNQPQHF. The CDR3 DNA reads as TGTGCCAGTAGTGACAATAGCAATCAGCCCCAGCATTTT.

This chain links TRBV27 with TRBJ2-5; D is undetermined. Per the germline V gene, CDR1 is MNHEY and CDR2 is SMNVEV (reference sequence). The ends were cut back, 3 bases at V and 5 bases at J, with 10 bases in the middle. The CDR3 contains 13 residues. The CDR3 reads CASSFWADETQYF. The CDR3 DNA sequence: TGTGCCAGCAGTTTTTGGGCGGATGAGACCCAGTACTTC.

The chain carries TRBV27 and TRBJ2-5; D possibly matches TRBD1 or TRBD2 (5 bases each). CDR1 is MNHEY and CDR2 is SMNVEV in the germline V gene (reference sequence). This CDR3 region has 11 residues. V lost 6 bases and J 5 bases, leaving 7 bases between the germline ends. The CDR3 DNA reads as TGTGCCAGCAGCTGGGGGGAGACCCAGTACTTC. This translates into CASSWGETQYF.

Here the CDR3 reads CASSHSIAGTGSGELFF. CDR3 sequence (DNA): TGTGCCAGCAGCCACTCGATAGCCGGGACCGGATCCGGGGAGCTGTTTTTT. This sequence joins TRBV4-2 and TRBJ2-2, with D possibly being TRBD1 or TRBD2 (5 bases each). This CDR3 has 17 residues. V dropped 3 bases and J dropped 6 bases, with 20 bases sitting between them. CDR1 is LGHNA and CDR2 is YNFKEQ in the germline V gene.

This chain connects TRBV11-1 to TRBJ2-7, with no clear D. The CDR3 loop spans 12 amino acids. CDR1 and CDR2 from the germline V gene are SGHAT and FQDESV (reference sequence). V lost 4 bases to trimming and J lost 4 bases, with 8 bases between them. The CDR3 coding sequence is TGTGCCAGCAGCTCTCCCAATTACGAGCAGTACTTC. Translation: CASSSPNYEQYF.

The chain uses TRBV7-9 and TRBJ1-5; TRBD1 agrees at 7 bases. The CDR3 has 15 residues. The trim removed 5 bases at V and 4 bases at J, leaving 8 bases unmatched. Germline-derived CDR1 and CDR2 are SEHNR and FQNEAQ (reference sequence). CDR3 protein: CASSTDRDWNQPQHF. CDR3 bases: TGTGCCAGCAGCACAGACAGGGATTGGAATCAGCCCCAGCATTTT.

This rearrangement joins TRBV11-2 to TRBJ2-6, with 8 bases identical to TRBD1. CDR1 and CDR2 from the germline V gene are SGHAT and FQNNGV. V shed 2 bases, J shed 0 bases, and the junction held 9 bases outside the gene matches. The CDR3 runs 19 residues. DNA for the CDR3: TGTGCCAGCAGCTTAAATCCGGGACAGGCGACCTCTGGGGCCAACGTCCTGACTTTC. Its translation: CASSLNPGQATSGANVLTF.

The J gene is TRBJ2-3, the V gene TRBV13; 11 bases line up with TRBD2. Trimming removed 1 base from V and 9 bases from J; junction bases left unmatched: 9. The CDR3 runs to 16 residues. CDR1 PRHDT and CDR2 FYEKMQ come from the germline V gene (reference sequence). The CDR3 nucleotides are TGTGCCAGCAGCTTAGCGGGTAGCGGGGGGGCTGGAACGCAGTATTTT. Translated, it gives CASSLAGSGGAGTQYF.

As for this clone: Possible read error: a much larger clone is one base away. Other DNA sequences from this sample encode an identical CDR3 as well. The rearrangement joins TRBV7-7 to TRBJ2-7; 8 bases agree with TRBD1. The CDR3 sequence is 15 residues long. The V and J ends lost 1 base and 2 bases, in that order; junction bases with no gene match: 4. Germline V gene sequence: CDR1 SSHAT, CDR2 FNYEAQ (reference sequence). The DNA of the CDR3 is TGTGCCAGCAGCTTAGGACAGGGGCCGACCTACGAGCAGTACTTC. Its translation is CASSLGQGPTYEQYF.

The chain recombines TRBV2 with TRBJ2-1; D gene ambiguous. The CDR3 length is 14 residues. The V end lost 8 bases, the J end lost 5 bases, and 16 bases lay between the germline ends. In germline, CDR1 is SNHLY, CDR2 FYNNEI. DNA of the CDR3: TGTGCCAGCCCCGCACCCCCCTCGAACAATGAGCAGTTCTTC. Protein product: CASPAPPSNNEQFF.

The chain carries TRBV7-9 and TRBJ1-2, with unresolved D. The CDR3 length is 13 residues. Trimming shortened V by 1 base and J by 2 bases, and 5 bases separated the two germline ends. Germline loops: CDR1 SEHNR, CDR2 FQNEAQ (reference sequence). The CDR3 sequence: CASSLDSNYGYTF. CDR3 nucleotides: TGTGCCAGCAGCTTAGACAGCAACTATGGCTACACCTTC.

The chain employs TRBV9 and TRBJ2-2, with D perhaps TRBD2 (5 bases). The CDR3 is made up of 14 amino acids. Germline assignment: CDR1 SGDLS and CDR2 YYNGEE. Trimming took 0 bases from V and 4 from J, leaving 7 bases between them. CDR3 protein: CASSVGGGTGELFF. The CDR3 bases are TGTGCCAGCAGCGTAGGAGGAGGCACCGGGGAGCTGTTTTTT.

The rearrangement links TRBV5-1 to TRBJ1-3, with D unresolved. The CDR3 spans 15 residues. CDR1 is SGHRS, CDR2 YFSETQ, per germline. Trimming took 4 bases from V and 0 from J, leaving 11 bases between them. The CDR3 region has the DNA TGCGCCAGCAGCCCCGACACCTTCTCTGGAAACACCATATATTTT. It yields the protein CASSPDTFSGNTIYF.

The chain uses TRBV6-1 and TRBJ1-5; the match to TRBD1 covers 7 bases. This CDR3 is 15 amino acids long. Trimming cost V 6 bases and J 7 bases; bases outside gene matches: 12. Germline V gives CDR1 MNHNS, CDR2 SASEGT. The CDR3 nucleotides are TGTGCCAGCAGGAGGGGCCAGGGGGAGTGGCAGCCCCAGCATTTT. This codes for CASRRGQGEWQPQHF.

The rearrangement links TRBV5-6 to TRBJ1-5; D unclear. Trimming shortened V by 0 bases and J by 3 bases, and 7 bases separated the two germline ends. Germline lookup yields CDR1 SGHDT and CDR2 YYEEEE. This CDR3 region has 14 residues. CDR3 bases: TGTGCCAGCAGCTTGGGGGAATTCAATCAGCCCCAGCATTTT. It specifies CASSLGEFNQPQHF.